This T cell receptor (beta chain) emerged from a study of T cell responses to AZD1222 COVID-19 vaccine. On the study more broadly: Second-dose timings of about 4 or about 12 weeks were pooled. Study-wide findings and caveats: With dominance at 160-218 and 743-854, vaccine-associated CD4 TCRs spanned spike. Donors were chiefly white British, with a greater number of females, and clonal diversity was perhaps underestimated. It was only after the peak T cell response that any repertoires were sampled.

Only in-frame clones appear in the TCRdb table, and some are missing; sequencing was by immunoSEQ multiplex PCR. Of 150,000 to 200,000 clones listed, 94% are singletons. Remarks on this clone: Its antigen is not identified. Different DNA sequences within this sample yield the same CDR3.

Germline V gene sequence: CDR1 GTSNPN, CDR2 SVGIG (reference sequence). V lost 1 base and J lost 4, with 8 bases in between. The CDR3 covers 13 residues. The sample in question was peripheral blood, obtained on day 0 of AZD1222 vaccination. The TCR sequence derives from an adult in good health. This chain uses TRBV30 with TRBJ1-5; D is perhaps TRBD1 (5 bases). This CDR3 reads CAWSGRGNQPQHF. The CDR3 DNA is TGTGCCTGGAGTGGAAGGGGTAATCAGCCCCAGCATTTT.